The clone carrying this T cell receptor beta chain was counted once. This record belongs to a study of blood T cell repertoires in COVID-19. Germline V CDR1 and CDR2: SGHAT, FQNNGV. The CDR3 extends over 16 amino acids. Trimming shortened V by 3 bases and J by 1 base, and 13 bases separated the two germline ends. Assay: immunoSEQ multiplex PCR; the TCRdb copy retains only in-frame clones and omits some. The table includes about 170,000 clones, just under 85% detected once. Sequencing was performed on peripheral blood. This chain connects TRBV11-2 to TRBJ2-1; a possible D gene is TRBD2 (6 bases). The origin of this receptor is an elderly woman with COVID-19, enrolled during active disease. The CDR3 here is CASSFSAGPSYNEQFF. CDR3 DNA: TGTGCCAGCAGCTTTTCGGCGGGACCTTCCTACAATGAGCAGTTCTTC.